These 30 T cell receptor beta chains came from one sample sequenced in a study of T cells in Graves' hyperthyroidism and ophthalmopathy. From RNA transcripts, TCR beta CDR3 regions were amplified. Carried out on the TCR CDR3, a first-round RT-PCR used the HTBI primer set. TCRdb reprocessed the multiplex PCR reads via MiXCR and lists one record per CDR3 protein. The repertoire includes under 350,000 distinct CDR3 sequences, about 20% of them detected once, and around 47% sits in the top ten. The specimen sequenced was blood. The source is a woman between 45 and 60 years old with Graves' hyperthyroidism.

V is TRBV24-1 and J is TRBJ2-5; D is perhaps TRBD2 (5 bases). This CDR3 comprises 12 residues. Per germline, CDR1 KGHDR and CDR2 SFDVKD. The ends were cut back, 6 bases at V and 2 bases at J, with 6 bases in the middle. The CDR3 sequence: CATSTGQETQYF. The CDR3 nucleotides read TGTGCCACCAGTACGGGACAAGAGACCCAGTACTTC.

This clonotype was found a few times. The J gene is TRBJ1-1, the V gene TRBV24-1; D ambiguous. The CDR3 length is 13 residues. The germline CDR1 and CDR2 sequences are KGHDR and SFDVKD. Between the trimmed V and J ends, which lost 7 bases and 1 base, there was a span of 9 bases. The CDR3 bases are TGTGCCACCAGGTCGGCAGAGAACACTGAAGCTTTCTTT. Translated, it gives CATRSAENTEAFF.

The table lists this clonotype with a few counts. This sequence joins TRBV29-1 and TRBJ1-2, with D uncertain. The germline CDR1 and CDR2 sequences are SQVTM and ANQGSEA. The V and J ends lost 3 bases and 5 bases respectively, with 10 bases between them. This CDR3 region has 12 residues. In DNA form, the CDR3 reads TGCAGCGTTGACGACGGAATATATGGCTACACCTTC. It codes for CSVDDGIYGYTF.

This clonotype was detected only a few times. The chain carries TRBV20-1 and TRBJ2-1, with a possible D match to TRBD1 (6 bases). Germline CDR1 is DFQATT and CDR2 is SNEGSKA (reference sequence). The germline V and J ends were trimmed by 1 base and 3 bases, with 13 bases remaining between them. The CDR3 consists of 15 residues. CDR3 bases: TGCAGTGCTAGAGGGACAGCTACGCGCTACAATGAGCAGTTCTTC. Amino acids: CSARGTATRYNEQFF.

With regard to this clonotype: A much larger clone lies one base from this, so it may be a read error. V is TRBV5-1 and J is TRBJ2-2; D possibly corresponds to TRBD2 (5 bases). This CDR3 has 14 residues. Germline V gives CDR1 SGHRS, CDR2 YFSETQ. The CDR3 is CASQPFANTGELSF. In DNA form, the CDR3 reads TGCGCCAGCCAGCCGTTCGCGAACACCGGGGAGCTGTCTTTT.

This clonotype was detected only a few times. The V call is TRBV30, the J call TRBJ2-7, with 9 positions matching TRBD2. V trimming: 4 bases; J trimming: 4 bases; junction bases outside the gene matches: 5. Germline V gene sequence: CDR1 GTSNPN, CDR2 SVGIG (reference sequence). The CDR3 length is 13 residues. CDR3 region: CAWIPGLAYEQYF. CDR3 DNA sequence: TGTGCCTGGATCCCGGGACTAGCATACGAGCAGTACTTC.

This clonotype was picked up many times. The V gene is TRBV6-1, the J gene TRBJ2-7; 9 nucleotides line up with TRBD1. Unmatched junction bases numbered 6, after V lost 3 bases and J lost 6 bases. Germline lookup yields CDR1 MNHNS and CDR2 SASEGT. The CDR3 sequence is 14 residues long. In DNA, the CDR3 is TGTGCCAGCAGTGAGCCGGGACAGGGAGGCGAGCAGTACTTC. This sequence encodes CASSEPGQGGEQYF.

This clonotype was detected only a few times. V and J are TRBV19 and TRBJ2-3; tentatively, D is TRBD2 (6 bases). The germline V and J ends were trimmed by 6 bases and 6 bases, with 28 bases remaining between them. This CDR3 contains 18 residues. Germline-derived CDR1 and CDR2 are LNHDA and SQIVND (reference sequence). The CDR3 DNA reads TGTGCCAGTAGCGTCTTCGGGACTCCGGCATCGAGAATGGATACGCAGTATTTT. Protein product: CASSVFGTPASRMDTQYF. The whole variable domain, filled in from reference TRBV19 and TRBJ2-3, reads DGGITQSPKYLFRKEGQNVTLSCEQNLNHDAMYWYRQDPGQGLRLIYYSQIVNDFQKGDIAEGYSVSREKKESFPLTVTSAQKNPTAFYLCASSVFGTPASRMDTQYFGPGTRLTVL.

This clonotype has a count of ten or more. V and J are TRBV5-6 and TRBJ2-5; 11 bases agree with TRBD1. Looked up from germline, CDR1 is SGHDT and CDR2 is YYEEEE. The CDR3 sequence is 15 residues long. V was clipped by 4 bases and J by 7 bases; unmatched bases: 9. The CDR3 nucleotides read TGTGCCAGCAGCCGGAGGGGACAGGGGGTTGTGACCCAGTACTTC. Residues: CASSRRGQGVVTQYF. The variable domain in full, with the rest retrieved from reference TRBV5-6 and TRBJ2-5, is DAGVTQSPTHLIKTRGQQVTLRCSPKSGHDTVSWYQQALGQGPQFIFQYYEEEERQRGNFPDRFSGHQFPNYSSELNVNALLLGDSALYLCASSRRGQGVVTQYFGPGTRLLVL.

This clonotype was detected many times. V usage is TRBV2 and J usage is TRBJ1-1, with unresolved D. V was clipped by 6 bases and J by 8 bases, with 13 bases between them. CDR1 and CDR2 (germline): SNHLY, FYNNEI. This CDR3 spans 12 amino acids. The CDR3 DNA reads TGTGCCAGCAGCCCGACCCTTGGGGAAGCTTTCTTT. Encoded protein: CASSPTLGEAFF.

This clonotype came up a few times. This rearrangement joins TRBV12-3 or TRBV12-4 to TRBJ1-1, with 9 bases that match TRBD1. This CDR3 is 14 amino acids long. Trimming cost V 7 bases and J 2 bases; bases outside gene matches: 5. As DNA, the CDR3 is TGTGCCAGCAAACGGGACAGGGCTAACACTGAAGCTTTCTTT. Translation gives CASKRDRANTEAFF.

This clonotype was picked up a small number of times. J is TRBJ2-4 and V is TRBV19, with D possibly matching TRBD2 (5 bases). Germline V gene lookup returns CDR1 LNHDA and CDR2 SQIVND (reference sequence). V lost 3 bases, J lost 0 bases, and 12 bases lay in between. CDR3 length: 16 residues. CDR3 nucleotides: TGTGCCAGTAGTATGAGAGGGATACTAGCCAAAAACATTCAGTACTTC. Translated, it gives CASSMRGILAKNIQYF.

This clonotype appeared many times. The rearrangement joins TRBV12-3 or TRBV12-4 to TRBJ2-7; 7 nucleotides match TRBD1. This CDR3 is built from 14 residues. The junction had 6 bases not matched to a gene; V was cut back by 3 bases and J by 4 bases. The DNA of the CDR3 is TGTGCCAGCAGTTTGACAGGGAGTGATTACGAGCAGTACTTC. Encoded protein: CASSLTGSDYEQYF.

This chain joins TRBV6-1 and TRBJ2-7; 12 bases match TRBD2. CDR3 size: 15 residues. Per germline, CDR1 MNHNS and CDR2 SASEGT. With V trimmed by 5 bases and J by 1 base, 3 bases remained unmatched. CDR3 in amino acids: CASSILAGGSYEQYV. CDR3 DNA: TGTGCCAGCAGTATACTAGCGGGGGGATCCTACGAGCAGTACGTC.

The genes are TRBV2 and TRBJ2-1, with 10 bases identical to TRBD1. The CDR3 runs 13 residues. V gave up 8 bases and J gave up 10 bases; unmatched junction bases: 8. The germline gives CDR1 SNHLY, CDR2 FYNNEI. The CDR3 is CASGDRGAGEQFF. CDR3 nucleotide sequence: TGTGCCAGCGGGGACAGGGGTGCGGGGGAGCAGTTCTTC.

This clonotype turned up a few times. The chain links TRBV20-1 to TRBJ2-6; no definite D call. The CDR3 is 12 residues long. Germline CDR1 is DFQATT and CDR2 is SNEGSKA (reference sequence). The ends were cut back, 0 bases at V and 10 bases at J, with 7 bases in the middle. The CDR3 reads CSARERVNVLTF. The CDR3 DNA follows: TGCAGTGCTAGAGAAAGGGTTAACGTCCTGACTTTC.

A few counts support this clonotype. V gene TRBV7-3 combines with J gene TRBJ1-6; a possible D gene is TRBD1 (5 bases). The V and J ends lost 5 bases and 9 bases respectively, with 11 bases between them. Germline V gives CDR1 SGHTA, CDR2 FQGTGA. The CDR3 has 13 amino acids. The CDR3: CASSQGYGSPLHF. CDR3 in DNA: TGTGCCAGCAGCCAGGGTTATGGTTCACCCCTCCACTTT.

This chain uses TRBV14 with TRBJ2-1; 8 bases are shared with TRBD1. Per germline, CDR1 SGHDN and CDR2 FVKESK. CDR3 length: 14 residues. J lost 3 bases, V lost 4 bases, and 2 bases had no gene match. Here the CDR3 DNA reads TGTGCCAGCAGCCGACAGGGGCTCTACAATGAGCAGTTCTTC. It codes for CASSRQGLYNEQFF.

This clonotype was observed a few times. The chain has TRBV12-3 or TRBV12-4 and TRBJ1-4; perhaps TRBD1 as D (6 bases). With 6 bases removed from V and 3 bases from J, the gap between germline ends came to 11 bases. This CDR3 spans 14 amino acids. The CDR3, as DNA: TGTGCCAGCAGGCCACAGGGAGCTAATGAAAAACTGTTTTTT. Its translation: CASRPQGANEKLFF.

On this clonotype: A clone one base away is much larger, so this may be a read error. The final CDR3 position lacks the conserved phenylalanine or tryptophan, pointing to a likely read error. The chain carries TRBV6-2 or TRBV6-3 and TRBJ1-5; D unresolved. The CDR3 has 15 residues. Germline loops: CDR1 MNHEY, CDR2 SVGEGT. V was pared by 0 bases and J by 4 bases, with 10 bases between. The CDR3 DNA reads TGTGCCAGCAGTTACTCGATCGGAGGAAATCAGCCCCAGCATTCT. Translation gives CASSYSIGGNQPQHS.

This chain links TRBV11-3 with TRBJ2-1; D possibly corresponds to TRBD2 (7 bases). The CDR3 loop spans 15 amino acids. V gave up 5 bases and J gave up 10 bases, with 21 bases separating them. The germline V gene encodes CDR1 SGHNT and CDR2 YENEEA. This chain's CDR3 is CASSLRGAGAVEQFF. The CDR3 bases are TGTGCCAGCAGCCTCCGGGGGGCGGGAGCCGTGGAGCAGTTCTTC.

The chain links TRBV6-1 to TRBJ2-3; D is possibly TRBD1 or TRBD2 (5 bases each). The CDR3 sequence is 16 residues long. The germline gives CDR1 MNHNS, CDR2 SASEGT. The V and J ends lost 2 bases and 2 bases respectively, with 14 bases between them. The CDR3 reads CASSEIGVGDTDTQYF. CDR3 DNA: TGTGCCAGCAGTGAAATCGGGGTGGGGGACACAGATACGCAGTATTTT.

This clonotype was found many times. The CDR3 region has the DNA TGTGCCAGCAACCCGGGACAGGGGCACAATGAGCAGTTCTTC. It is translated as CASNPGQGHNEQFF. The rearrangement uses TRBV12-3 or TRBV12-4 and TRBJ2-1, with 10 bases fitting TRBD1. This CDR3 has 14 amino acids. J lost 5 bases, V lost 7 bases, and 5 bases had no gene match.

This chain connects TRBV5-6 to TRBJ2-7; 11 nucleotides agree with TRBD2. The ends lost 0 bases at V and 4 bases at J; junction bases unmatched: 3. Germline V gives CDR1 SGHDT, CDR2 YYEEEE. This CDR3 has 15 amino acids. CDR3 residues: CASSLGSGGGYEQYF. The CDR3 DNA is TGTGCCAGCAGCTTGGGTAGCGGGGGGGGGTACGAGCAGTACTTC.

Note on this clonotype: The likely explanation is a read error, given a far larger clone one base away. The CDR3 nucleotides are TGTGCCAGCAGCCGGACTAGACAAGGGACCCAGTACTTC. Translated, it gives CASSRTRQGTQYF. The chain has TRBV3-1 and TRBJ2-5; 7 bases align to TRBD2. Germline values: CDR1 LGHDT, CDR2 YNNKEL (reference sequence). This CDR3 region has 13 residues.

This sequence joins TRBV4-1 and TRBJ2-3; 7 bases fit TRBD2. This CDR3 contains 16 residues. After removal of 0 bases from V and 6 bases from J, the junction contained 9 bases not matched to a gene. The germline gives CDR1 MGHRA, CDR2 YSYEKL. The DNA for the CDR3 is TGCGCCAGCAGCCAAGATAGCGGGTCTTCCTCGGATACGCAGTATTTT. Its protein is CASSQDSGSSSDTQYF.

This clonotype was counted many times. The CDR3 is CASSLPGQGDWTQYF. The CDR3 DNA reads TGTGCCAGCAGTCTCCCGGGACAGGGGGACTGGACCCAGTACTTC. The chain joins TRBV2 to TRBJ2-5; 11 nucleotides agree with TRBD1. Per germline, CDR1 SNHLY and CDR2 FYNNEI. The CDR3 runs 15 residues. V was pared by 5 bases and J by 7 bases, with 9 bases of the junction left unmatched.

This clonotype was picked up a small number of times. The V gene is TRBV4-1, the J gene TRBJ2-7, with D possibly being TRBD1 (5 bases). Germline assignment: CDR1 MGHRA and CDR2 YSYEKL. This CDR3 is 13 amino acids long. V was pared by 4 bases and J by 6 bases, with 13 bases between. The CDR3 DNA reads as TGCGCCAGCAGCCCACCGCAGGGCGCCGAGCAGTACTTC. This translates into CASSPPQGAEQYF.

This clonotype occurred many times. V and J are TRBV13 and TRBJ2-7; 7 bases align to TRBD1. Unmatched junction bases numbered 6, after V lost 5 bases and J lost 2 bases. This CDR3 has 14 amino acids. Germline CDR1 is PRHDT and CDR2 is FYEKMQ (reference sequence). The CDR3 protein is CASSRRQGAYEQYV. CDR3 nucleotide sequence: TGTGCCAGCAGCCGCAGACAGGGTGCCTACGAGCAGTACGTC.

For this clonotype: A read error may produce the germline difference seen at one junction end. The chain joins TRBV2 to TRBJ2-5, with 12 bases lining up with TRBD2. CDR1 SNHLY and CDR2 FYNNEI come from the germline V gene. The CDR3 extends over 16 amino acids. This CDR3 reads CASGPGTSGFQEAQYF. CDR3 nucleotides: TGTGCCAGCGGCCCCGGGACTAGCGGGTTTCAAGAGGCCCAGTACTTC. Drawing the rest from reference TRBV2 and TRBJ2-5, the complete variable domain is EPEVTQTPSHQVTQMGQEVILRCVPISNHLYFYWYRQILGQKVEFLVSFYNNEISEKSEIFDDQFSVERPDGSNFTLKIRSTKLEDSAMYFCASGPGTSGFQEAQYFGPGTRLLVL.